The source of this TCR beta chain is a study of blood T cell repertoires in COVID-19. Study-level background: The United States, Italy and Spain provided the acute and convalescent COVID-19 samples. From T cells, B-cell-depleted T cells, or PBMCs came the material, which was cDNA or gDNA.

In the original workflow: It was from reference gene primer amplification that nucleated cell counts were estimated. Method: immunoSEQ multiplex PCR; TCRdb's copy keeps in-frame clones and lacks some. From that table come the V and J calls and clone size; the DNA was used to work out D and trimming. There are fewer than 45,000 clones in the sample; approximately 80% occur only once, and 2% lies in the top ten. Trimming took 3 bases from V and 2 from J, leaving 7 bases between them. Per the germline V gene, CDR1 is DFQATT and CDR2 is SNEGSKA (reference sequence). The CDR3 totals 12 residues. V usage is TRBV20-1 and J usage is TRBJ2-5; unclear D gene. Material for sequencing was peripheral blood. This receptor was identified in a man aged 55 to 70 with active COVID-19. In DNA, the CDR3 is TGCAGTGCTAGTGTCTTTCAAGAGACCCAGTACTTC. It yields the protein CSASVFQETQYF.